This T cell receptor beta chain was recorded in a study of T cell responses to AZD1222 COVID-19 vaccine. General study findings and limits: White British people made up most donors, females outnumbered males, and clonal diversity was possibly underestimated.

The CDR3 is made up of 16 amino acids. CDR1 is MNHEY and CDR2 is SVGAGI in the germline V gene. Trimming stripped 0 bases from V and 4 bases from J, with 16 bases between. Worth noting for this clone: Its antigen remains unknown.

Repertoires were generated with immunoSEQ multiplex PCR, while TCRdb's copy carries only in-frame clones and drops some. The data contain over 50,000 clones, roughly nine tenths of them seen just once; the ten biggest clones take up about 14%. The sample was peripheral blood, taken 28 days after the second AZD1222 dose. The rearrangement joins TRBV6-5 to TRBJ2-7, with D perhaps TRBD1 (5 bases). This receptor was taken from an adult who received the AZD1222 COVID-19 vaccine. This chain's CDR3 is CASSYSTAALSYEQYF. DNA of the CDR3: TGTGCCAGCAGTTACTCGACAGCCGCTCTAAGTTACGAGCAGTACTTC.